This TCR beta chain was recovered during a study of blood T cells in healthy people across ages. In the case of this clonotype: Antigen unknown.

The germline CDR1 and CDR2 sequences are MNHEY and SMNVEV (reference sequence). This CDR3 has 13 amino acids. Trimming stripped 4 bases from V and 9 bases from J, with 16 bases between. Study observations and caveats: A greater number of naive CD4+ cells and higher diversity distinguished long-lived donors from aged donors. Those diversity estimates obtained from one million T cells were thought to be underestimates.

Primed by a sample-barcoded 5' primer and a J-beta primer mix, a second PCR proceeded for about 6 to 12 cycles. With 12 random nucleotides, a template-switch adaptor tagged each individual cDNA molecule. TCRdb fed the 5' RACE reads into MiXCR, producing one record per CDR3 protein. Altogether roughly 2 million distinct CDR3 sequences are present, about 50% being singletons, with the ten largest covering approximately 2.1%. The TCR was taken from a woman in her forties in good health. The V and J genes are TRBV27 and TRBJ2-7; perhaps TRBD2 as D (7 bases). The sequenced material came from blood. The CDR3 region has the DNA TGTGCCAGCAGTTGGGGGAGGGGGTCCGTGCAGTACTTC. This codes for CASSWGRGSVQYF.